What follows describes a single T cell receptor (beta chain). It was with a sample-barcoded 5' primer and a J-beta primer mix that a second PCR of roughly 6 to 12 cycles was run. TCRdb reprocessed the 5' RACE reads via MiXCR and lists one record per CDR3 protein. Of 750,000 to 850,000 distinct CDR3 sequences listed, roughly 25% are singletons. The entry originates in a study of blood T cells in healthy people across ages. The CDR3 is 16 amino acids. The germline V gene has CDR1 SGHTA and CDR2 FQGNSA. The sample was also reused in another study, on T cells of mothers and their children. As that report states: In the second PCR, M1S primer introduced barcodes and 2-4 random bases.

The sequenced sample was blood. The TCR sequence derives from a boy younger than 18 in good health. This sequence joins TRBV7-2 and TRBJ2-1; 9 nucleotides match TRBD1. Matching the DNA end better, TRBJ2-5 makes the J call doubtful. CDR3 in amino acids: CASSFHRDRVSETQYF. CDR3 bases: TGTGCCAGCAGCTTCCACCGGGACAGGGTGTCTGAGACCCAGTACTTC.